This TCR beta chain was recorded in a study of T cells in Graves' hyperthyroidism and ophthalmopathy. General observations from the study: Median prediction lead before ophthalmopathy onset was about 6.7 months with the model.

V was pared by 3 bases and J by 3 bases, with 11 bases between. CDR1 is SGHVS and CDR2 is FNYEAQ in the germline V gene. The CDR3 totals 15 residues. Amplified TCR beta CDR3 regions came from RNA transcripts. The study used the HTBI primer set for a first-round RT-PCR of the TCR CDR3. TCRdb independently ran MiXCR on the multiplex PCR reads; one entry per CDR3 protein. Here the sample spans around 570,000 distinct CDR3 sequences, approximately 20% being singletons. This clonotype was observed many times. Its antigen remains unidentified. The sequencing sample was made of blood. The chain uses TRBV7-6 and TRBJ1-4; perhaps TRBD1 as D (5 bases). The receptor's source is a man aged 40-49 years with Graves' ophthalmopathy. The CDR3 DNA is TGTGCCAGCAGCTTTGGGACCGTCTCTAATGAAAAACTGTTTTTT. This gives the protein CASSFGTVSNEKLFF.